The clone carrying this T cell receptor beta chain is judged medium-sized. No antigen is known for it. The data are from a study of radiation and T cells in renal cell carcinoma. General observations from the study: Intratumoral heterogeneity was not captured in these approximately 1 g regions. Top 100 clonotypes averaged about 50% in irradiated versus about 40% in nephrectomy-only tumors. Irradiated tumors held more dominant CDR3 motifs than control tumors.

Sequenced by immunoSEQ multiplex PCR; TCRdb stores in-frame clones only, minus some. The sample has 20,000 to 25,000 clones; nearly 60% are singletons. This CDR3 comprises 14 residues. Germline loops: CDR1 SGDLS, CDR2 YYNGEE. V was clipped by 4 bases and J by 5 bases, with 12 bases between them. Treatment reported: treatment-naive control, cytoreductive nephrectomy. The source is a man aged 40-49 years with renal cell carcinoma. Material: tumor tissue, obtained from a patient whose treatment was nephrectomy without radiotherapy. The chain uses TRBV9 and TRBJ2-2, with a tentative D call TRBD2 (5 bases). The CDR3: CASSLLRETGELFF. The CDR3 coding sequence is TGTGCCAGCAGCCTCTTAAGGGAGACCGGGGAGCTGTTTTTT. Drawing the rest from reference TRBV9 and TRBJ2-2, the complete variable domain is DSGVTQTPKHLITATGQRVTLRCSPRSGDLSVYWYQQSLDQGLQFLIQYYNGEERAKGNILERFSAQQFPDLHSELNLSSLELGDSALYFCASSLLRETGELFFGEGSRLTVL.